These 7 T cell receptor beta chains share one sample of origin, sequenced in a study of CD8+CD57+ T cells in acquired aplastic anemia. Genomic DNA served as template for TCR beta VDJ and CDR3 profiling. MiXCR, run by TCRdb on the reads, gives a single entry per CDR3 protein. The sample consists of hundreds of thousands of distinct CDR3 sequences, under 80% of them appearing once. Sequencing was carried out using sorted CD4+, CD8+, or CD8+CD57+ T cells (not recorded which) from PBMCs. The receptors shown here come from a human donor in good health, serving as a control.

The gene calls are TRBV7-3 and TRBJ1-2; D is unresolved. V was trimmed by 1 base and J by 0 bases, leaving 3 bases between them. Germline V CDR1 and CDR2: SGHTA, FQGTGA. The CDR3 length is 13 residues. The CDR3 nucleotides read TGTGCCAGCAGCTTAAGTGCTAACTATGGCTACACCTTC. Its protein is CASSLSANYGYTF.

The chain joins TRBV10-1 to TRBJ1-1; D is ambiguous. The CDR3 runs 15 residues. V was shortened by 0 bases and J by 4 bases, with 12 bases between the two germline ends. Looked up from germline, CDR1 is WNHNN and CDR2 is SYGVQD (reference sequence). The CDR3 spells CASSESSVGITEAFF. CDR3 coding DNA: TGCGCCAGCAGTGAGTCGTCGGTAGGCATCACTGAAGCTTTCTTT.

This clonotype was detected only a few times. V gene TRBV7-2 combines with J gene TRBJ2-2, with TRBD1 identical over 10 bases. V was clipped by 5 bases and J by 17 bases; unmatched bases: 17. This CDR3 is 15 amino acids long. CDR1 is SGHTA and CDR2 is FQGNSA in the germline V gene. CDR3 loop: CASSARDRGEWQYFF. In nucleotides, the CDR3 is TGTGCCAGCAGCGCGAGGGACAGGGGAGAATGGCAGTACTTTTTT.

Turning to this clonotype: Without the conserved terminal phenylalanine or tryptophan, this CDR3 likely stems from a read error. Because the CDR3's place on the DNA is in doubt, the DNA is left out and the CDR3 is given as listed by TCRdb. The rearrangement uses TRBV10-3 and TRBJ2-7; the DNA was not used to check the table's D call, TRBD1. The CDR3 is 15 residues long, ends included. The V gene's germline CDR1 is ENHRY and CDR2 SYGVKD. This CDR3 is CAISDRDRLTYEQHL.

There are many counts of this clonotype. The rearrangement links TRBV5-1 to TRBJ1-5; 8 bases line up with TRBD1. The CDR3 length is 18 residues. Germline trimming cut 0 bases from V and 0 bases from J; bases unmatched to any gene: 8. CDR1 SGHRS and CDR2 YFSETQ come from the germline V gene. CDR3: CASSLGTGTFPSNQPQHF. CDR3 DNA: TGCGCCAGCAGCTTGGGGACAGGGACCTTCCCTAGCAATCAGCCCCAGCATTTT.

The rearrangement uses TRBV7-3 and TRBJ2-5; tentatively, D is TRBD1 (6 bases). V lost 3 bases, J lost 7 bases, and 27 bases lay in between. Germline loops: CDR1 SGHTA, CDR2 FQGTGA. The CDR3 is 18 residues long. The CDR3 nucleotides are TGTGCCAGCAGCTTGACCGGGACAAGGAGAGCGCAAGATGTGACCCAGTACTTC. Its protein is CASSLTGTRRAQDVTQYF. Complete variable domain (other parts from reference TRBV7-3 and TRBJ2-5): GAGVSQTPSNKVTEKGKYVELRCDPISGHTALYWYRQSLGQGPEFLIYFQGTGAADDSGLPNDRFFAVRPEGSVSTLKIQRTERGDSAVYLCASSLTGTRRAQDVTQYFGPGTRLLVL.

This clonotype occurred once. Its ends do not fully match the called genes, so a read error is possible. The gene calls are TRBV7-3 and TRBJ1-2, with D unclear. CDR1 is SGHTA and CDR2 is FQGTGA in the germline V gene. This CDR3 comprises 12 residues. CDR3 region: CASTEGEARKQF. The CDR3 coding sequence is TGTGCCAGCACCGAAGGAGAGGCGAGAAAACAATTC.